This T cell receptor (beta chain) is drawn from a study of CD8 T cells in ankylosing spondylitis. General study results and limits: Seven to nine highly homologous variants made up a TCR beta motif, and this motif appeared characteristic of ankylosing spondylitis blood. Reportedly, disease-linked clones are significantly enriched in ankylosing spondylitis patients' matched synovial fluid. Existing reports had already noted some motif variants in reactive arthritis synovial fluid and blood.

This CDR3 has 14 amino acids. The ends lost 3 bases at V and 4 bases at J; junction bases unmatched: 7. The germline V gene has CDR1 SGHRS and CDR2 YFSETQ. This clonotype was seen repeatedly, ten times or more. Its antigen is not identified. Making use of molecular barcodes, quantitative 5'-RACE generated TCR beta libraries. In TCRdb, the 5' RACE reads were re-called with MiXCR into one record per CDR3 protein. This sample has about 300,000 distinct CDR3 sequences, with more than 9% found just once. The TCR sequence derives from a female donor with ankylosing spondylitis or in good health (not recorded which). The chain employs TRBV5-1 and TRBJ2-7; TRBD1 matches 7 bases. Sample: blood, either unsorted or a sorted T cell fraction (not recorded which). In DNA, the CDR3 is TGCGCCAGCAGCTATGGGACAGACCTATACGAGCAGTACTTC. This encodes CASSYGTDLYEQYF.